What follows are 17 T cell receptor beta chains derived from one specimen sequenced in a study of blood T cell repertoires in COVID-19. Produced via immunoSEQ multiplex PCR; TCRdb's table is partial and in-frame only. The sample lists 130,000 to 150,000 clones, less than 90% occurring once. The sample comprised PBMCs or T cells enriched from blood (not recorded which). The receptors shown here come from a woman between 45 and 60 years old who had been exposed to COVID-19.

The rearrangement uses TRBV3-1 (or the pseudogene TRBV3-2) and TRBJ2-3, with 10 positions matching TRBD2. V was pared by 2 bases and J by 2 bases, with 16 bases of the junction left unmatched. Germline V gene sequence: CDR1 LGHDT, CDR2 YNNKEL (reference sequence). The CDR3 is 20 residues long. CDR3: CASSQRLSSGSIGLTDTQYF. The CDR3 region has the DNA TGTGCCAGCAGCCAAAGGTTGTCTAGCGGGAGTATCGGACTCACAGATACGCAGTATTTT.

The rearrangement uses TRBV6-6 and TRBJ1-5; 8 nucleotides match TRBD1. The germline V gene encodes CDR1 MNHNY and CDR2 SVGAGI (reference sequence). The CDR3 sequence is 14 residues long. With 6 bases clipped from V and 6 bases from J, the junction kept 7 bases outside the gene matches. This CDR3 is CASRQGAAGQPQHF. Written as DNA, the CDR3 is TGTGCCAGCAGGCAGGGGGCGGCGGGTCAGCCCCAGCATTTT.

This rearrangement joins TRBV11-2 to TRBJ2-1, with 8 bases fitting TRBD2. After removal of 5 bases from V and 1 base from J, the junction contained 7 bases not matched to a gene. Germline assignment: CDR1 SGHAT and CDR2 FQNNGV. The CDR3 is 16 amino acids. CDR3 amino acids: CASSQETSGSYNEQFF. In nucleotides, the CDR3 is TGTGCCAGCAGCCAGGAAACTAGCGGTTCCTACAATGAGCAGTTCTTC.

The chain links TRBV3-1 (or the pseudogene TRBV3-2) to TRBJ2-1, with D possibly matching TRBD2 (5 bases). The germline gives CDR1 LGHDT, CDR2 YNNKEL (reference sequence). Between the trimmed V and J ends, which lost 0 bases and 3 bases, there was a span of 12 bases. The CDR3 runs 16 residues. The CDR3 spells CASSQERGGYYNEQFF. CDR3 DNA: TGTGCCAGCAGCCAAGAAAGAGGAGGTTACTACAATGAGCAGTTCTTC.

The genes are TRBV12-3 or TRBV12-4 and TRBJ1-6, with 9 bases that match TRBD1. This CDR3 contains 13 residues. Unmatched junction bases numbered 1, after V lost 6 bases and J lost 7 bases. In DNA form, the CDR3 reads TGTGCCAGCAGGGGGACAGGGAATTCACCCCTCCACTTT. Translating it yields CASRGTGNSPLHF.

V and J are TRBV12-3 or TRBV12-4 and TRBJ1-1, with no clear D. Trimming removed 7 bases from V and 1 base from J, with 7 bases in between. CDR3 length: 12 amino acids. In DNA form, the CDR3 reads TGTGCCAGCACTGTGAGGAACACTGAAGCTTTCTTT. Translated, it gives CASTVRNTEAFF.

This clone was observed a single time. The V call is TRBV12-5, the J call TRBJ1-3, with D maybe TRBD1 (6 bases). CDR3 length equals 18 residues. V shed 4 bases and J shed 1 base, with 20 bases lying between them. The germline V gene has CDR1 LGHNT and CDR2 FRNRAP. The CDR3 region is CASGSSTSGQKSGNTIYF. CDR3 DNA sequence: TGTGCTAGTGGTTCCTCAACCTCTGGACAGAAATCTGGAAACACCATATATTTT. The whole variable domain, filled in from reference TRBV12-5 and TRBJ1-3, reads DARVTQTPRHKVTEMGQEVTMRCQPILGHNTVFWYRQTMMQGLELLAYFRNRAPLDDSGMPKDRFSAEMPDATLATLKIQPSEPRDSAVYFCASGSSTSGQKSGNTIYFGEGSWLTVV.

V gene TRBV3-1 (or the pseudogene TRBV3-2) combines with J gene TRBJ2-2, with 8 bases aligning to TRBD2. Germline V lookup: CDR1 LGHDT, CDR2 YNNKEL (reference sequence). The V and J ends lost 5 bases and 4 bases, in that order; junction bases with no gene match: 6. CDR3 size: 15 residues. The CDR3 reads CASSKRGPSTGELFF. As DNA, the CDR3 is TGTGCCAGCAGCAAGCGGGGGCCTTCCACCGGGGAGCTGTTTTTT.

The V and J genes are TRBV11-2 and TRBJ2-2; TRBD1 might be the D (6 bases). The CDR3 has 14 amino acids. CDR1 is SGHAT, CDR2 FQNNGV, per germline. V was trimmed by 5 bases and J by 3 bases, leaving 10 bases between them. CDR3 bases: TGTGCCAGCAGCATCCGGACAGACACCGGGGAGCTGTTTTTT. Encoded protein: CASSIRTDTGELFF.

V gene TRBV27 combines with J gene TRBJ1-3; TRBD1 matches 8 bases. The junction had 7 bases not matched to a gene; V was cut back by 4 bases and J by 2 bases. The CDR3 sequence is 16 residues long. Germline lookup yields CDR1 MNHEY and CDR2 SMNVEV (reference sequence). Here the CDR3 DNA reads TGTGCCAGCAGTTCACTCGGCAGGGGGCCTGGAAACACCATATATTTT. This translates into CASSSLGRGPGNTIYF.

About this clone itself: Its ends do not fully match the called genes, so a read error is possible. V and J are TRBV7-7 and TRBJ2-3, with TRBD1 matching 9 bases. This CDR3 contains 15 residues. Germline CDR1 reads SSHAT; CDR2 reads FNYEAQ (reference sequence). The CDR3 loop is CASSLGTGKRDTQYF. CDR3 bases: TGTGCTAGCAGCTTAGGGACAGGGAAAAGGGATACGCAGTATTTT.

The V call is TRBV12-5, the J call TRBJ1-6, with 8 bases that match TRBD1. CDR1 is LGHNT, CDR2 FRNRAP, per germline. The V gene end was trimmed by 5 bases and the J gene end by 7 bases; junction bases not matched to a gene: 7. This CDR3 comprises 15 residues. The CDR3 is CASGPTGQENSPLHF. Here the CDR3 DNA reads TGTGCTAGTGGTCCGACGGGACAGGAAAATTCACCCCTCCACTTT. Combining the CDR3 with reference TRBV12-5 and TRBJ1-6 gives the whole variable domain DARVTQTPRHKVTEMGQEVTMRCQPILGHNTVFWYRQTMMQGLELLAYFRNRAPLDDSGMPKDRFSAEMPDATLATLKIQPSEPRDSAVYFCASGPTGQENSPLHFGNGTRLTVT.

DNA of the CDR3: TGTGCCTGGAGTGTACTGGGAGGGCCGAACACCGGGGAGCTGTTTTTT. Amino acids: CAWSVLGGPNTGELFF. This chain connects TRBV30 to TRBJ2-2; the match to TRBD2 covers 7 bases. The CDR3 runs 16 residues. V lost 0 bases and J lost 0; bases outside the gene matches: 4. Germline V CDR1 and CDR2: GTSNPN, SVGIG (reference sequence).

In this sample, this clone turned up many times. This chain links TRBV7-2 with TRBJ2-7, with 8 bases fitting TRBD1. The germline V gene has CDR1 SGHTA and CDR2 FQGNSA. V gave up 5 bases and J gave up 5 bases; unmatched junction bases: 8. The CDR3 contains 14 residues. CDR3 residues: CASSPTGGRNEQYF. As DNA, the CDR3 is TGTGCCAGCAGCCCAACAGGGGGGAGAAACGAGCAGTACTTC.

The chain recombines TRBV29-1 with TRBJ1-4; weak D call: TRBD1 (6 bases). With 4 bases removed from V and 4 bases from J, the gap between germline ends came to 13 bases. This CDR3 has 14 amino acids. Germline V gene sequence: CDR1 SQVTM, CDR2 ANQGSEA. The CDR3 here is CSVGLGGNNEKLFF. CDR3 in DNA: TGCAGCGTTGGCTTAGGGGGAAATAATGAAAAACTGTTTTTT.

V is TRBV2 and J is TRBJ2-2; no definite D call. CDR1 SNHLY and CDR2 FYNNEI come from the germline V gene. This CDR3 comprises 15 residues. Trimming left V 6 bases short and J 0 bases short, with 11 bases between. The CDR3 sequence: CASSISLANTGELFF. The CDR3, as DNA: TGTGCCAGCAGCATTTCACTTGCGAACACCGGGGAGCTGTTTTTT.

The chain employs TRBV5-1 and TRBJ2-1; TRBD1 agrees at 8 bases. The CDR3 consists of 15 residues. The V and J ends lost 4 bases and 4 bases, in that order; junction bases with no gene match: 7. Germline lookup yields CDR1 SGHRS and CDR2 YFSETQ. The CDR3 bases are TGCGCCAGCAGCCGCGGAGGGACAGGATACAATGAGCAGTTCTTC. As protein: CASSRGGTGYNEQFF. The full variable domain, with the rest looked up from reference TRBV5-1 and TRBJ2-1, is KAGVTQTPRYLIKTRGQQVTLSCSPISGHRSVSWYQQTPGQGLQFLFEYFSETQRNKGNFPGRFSGRQFSNSRSEMNVSTLELGDSALYLCASSRGGTGYNEQFFGPGTRLTVL.